Listed below are T cell receptor beta chains from one sample, sequenced in a study of PD-1 blockade in classical Hodgkin lymphoma. The table came from immunoSEQ multiplex PCR; TCRdb's copy has only in-frame clones and leaves some out. The sample includes some 96,000 clones, around 93% of them seen just once. This specimen consisted of peripheral blood mononuclear cells (PBMCs), obtained before the fourth cycle of nivolumab. These receptors were obtained from a human donor with classical Hodgkin lymphoma. CDR3s include the opening cysteine and the closing phenylalanine or tryptophan. The D gene is left open where the match is weak. Clone size is not always given. Where it is, it says once, few, many or a class for expanded clones.

>TRBV9|TRBJ2-6|once|NA
CASGVSGANVLTF
TGTGCCAGCGGGGTCTCTGGGGCCAACGTCCTGACTTTC
>TRBV6-5|TRBJ2-7|NA|TRBD1
CATRTGGIYEQYF
TGTGCCACCCGGACAGGGGGAATCTACGAGCAGTACTTC
>TRBV28|TRBJ2-1|NA|TRBD2
CATLAVGVNEQFF
TGTGCCACCCTAGCGGTGGGGGTCAATGAGCAGTTCTTC
>TRBV9|TRBJ2-3|NA|NA
CASSKRDSADTQYF
TGTGCCAGCAGCAAACGGGACTCCGCAGATACGCAGTATTTT
>TRBV10-3|TRBJ2-6|NA|NA
CAISESRRGSGANVLTF
TGTGCCATCAGTGAGTCACGCCGGGGATCTGGGGCCAACGTCCTGACTTTC
>TRBV5-6|TRBJ2-1|few|NA
CASSLVGTRIAHEQFF
TGTGCCAGCAGCTTGGTAGGGACTCGAATTGCCCATGAGCAGTTCTTC
>TRBV5-1|TRBJ2-3|NA|NA
CASSLALGGGSTDTQYF
TGCGCCAGCAGCTTGGCCTTGGGGGGCGGGAGCACAGATACGCAGTATTTT
>TRBV5-6|TRBJ2-1|NA|TRBD2
CASRTRLAGEGQFF
TGTGCCAGCAGGACGAGACTAGCGGGAGAGGGGCAGTTCTTC
>TRBV6-4|TRBJ2-1|NA|NA
CASSDPARGGDEQFF
TGTGCCAGCAGTGACCCCGCTAGGGGGGGGGATGAGCAGTTCTTC
>TRBV7-9|TRBJ2-1|NA|TRBD2
CASSLAGSGNNEQFF
TGTGCCAGCAGCTTAGCGGGTAGCGGGAACAATGAGCAGTTCTTC
>TRBV18|TRBJ2-4|NA|TRBD2
CASSPLGAATSGLDIQYF
TGTGCCAGCTCACCCCTAGGGGCGGCGACTAGCGGGCTGGATATTCAGTACTTC
>TRBV5-6|TRBJ2-7|NA|NA
CASSSKRGAGEQYF
TGTGCCAGCAGCTCAAAGAGGGGTGCGGGCGAGCAGTACTTC
>TRBV20-1|TRBJ2-5|NA|NA
CSAPREETQYF
TGCAGTGCTCCCAGAGAAGAGACCCAGTACTTC
>TRBV7-9|TRBJ1-2|NA|NA
CASRPPGGGYGYTF
TGTGCCAGCAGGCCGCCGGGGGGAGGCTATGGCTACACCTTC
>TRBV19|TRBJ1-5|NA|TRBD1
CASSIWAGQGDQPQHF
TGTGCCAGTAGTATATGGGCGGGACAGGGGGATCAGCCCCAGCATTTT
>TRBV6-1|TRBJ2-7|NA|NA
CASSEWGTNYEQYF
TGTGCCAGCAGTGAATGGGGGACGAACTACGAGCAGTACTTC
>TRBV5-5|TRBJ1-1|NA|NA
CASSLVGGTTEAFF
TGTGCCAGCAGCTTGGTTGGGGGGACCACTGAAGCTTTCTTT
>TRBV19|TRBJ1-3|NA|NA
CASSIDPLPYRSGNTIYF
TGTGCCAGTAGTATTGATCCCCTTCCCTATCGCTCTGGAAACACCATATATTTT
>TRBV18|TRBJ1-3|NA|NA
CASSETTGGNTIYF
TGTGCCAGCTCAGAGACGACAGGTGGAAACACCATATATTTT
>TRBV7-9|TRBJ2-7|NA|TRBD2
CASKGLAGVLDEQYF
TGTGCCAGCAAGGGACTAGCGGGAGTATTAGACGAGCAGTACTTC
>TRBV27|TRBJ2-5|NA|NA
CASSQNQETQYF
TGTGCCAGCAGCCAAAACCAAGAGACCCAGTACTTC
>TRBV7-6|TRBJ1-1|NA|NA
CASSLGRGASREAFF
TGTGCCAGCAGCTTAGGTCGGGGGGCCTCCCGTGAAGCTTTCTTT
>TRBV7-8|TRBJ2-4|once|NA
CASSLGGGPKNIQYF
TGTGCCAGCAGCTTAGGTGGCGGACCCAAAAACATTCAGTACTTC
>TRBV27|TRBJ2-1|once|NA
CASSPTKSSYNEQFF
TGTGCCAGCAGTCCTACTAAGAGCTCCTACAATGAGCAGTTCTTC
>TRBV11-3|TRBJ2-1|NA|NA
CASSQDQRVNNEQFF
TGTGCCAGCAGCCAGGATCAGCGGGTCAACAATGAGCAGTTCTTC
>TRBV11-2|TRBJ2-4|NA|NA
CASSLAQQNIQYF
TGTGCCAGCAGCTTAGCCCAGCAAAACATTCAGTACTTC
>TRBV4-1|TRBJ1-4|NA|NA
CASSQALLRAWEEKLFF
TGCGCCAGCAGCCAAGCGCTCCTAAGGGCGTGGGAGGAAAAACTGTTTTTT
>TRBV30|TRBJ2-3|NA|NA
CAWSVLAGPTDTQYF
TGTGCCTGGAGTGTACTGGCGGGCCCCACAGATACGCAGTATTTT
>TRBV19|TRBJ2-1|NA|TRBD2
CASSIPRGTIAGPEQFF
TGTGCCAGTAGTATCCCGAGGGGCACTATAGCGGGACCTGAGCAGTTCTTC
>TRBV10-1|TRBJ2-1|NA|TRBD2
CASSLRSGRAQNEQFF
TGCGCCAGCAGCCTTAGGAGCGGGAGGGCCCAGAATGAGCAGTTCTTC
>TRBV4-1|TRBJ2-1|NA|NA
CASSPAGPLANEQFF
TGCGCCAGCAGCCCGGCGGGACCCCTGGCCAATGAGCAGTTCTTC
>TRBV19|TRBJ2-1|NA|NA
CASSIPGHSNEQFF
TGTGCCAGTAGTATCCCGGGGCATAGCAATGAGCAGTTCTTC
>TRBV19|TRBJ1-2|NA|NA
CASSIAANYGYTF
TGTGCCAGTAGTATTGCGGCAAACTATGGCTACACCTTC
>TRBV10-3|TRBJ1-1|NA|NA
CAIRVVGNTEAFF
TGTGCCATCCGGGTAGTAGGGAACACTGAAGCTTTCTTT
>TRBV7-6|TRBJ1-1|few|TRBD1
CASSPGTGGYTEAFF
TGTGCCAGCAGCCCGGGGACAGGGGGGTACACTGAAGCTTTCTTT
>TRBV27|TRBJ1-3|NA|NA
CASSLSGGFGNTIYF
TGTGCCAGCAGTTTATCCGGGGGCTTCGGAAACACCATATATTTT
>TRBV6-5|TRBJ2-5|once|NA
CASSYSLDVKTQYF
TGTGCCAGCAGTTACTCTCTGGACGTCAAGACCCAGTACTTC
>TRBV7-2|TRBJ2-3|NA|NA
CASSRSRWGSTDTQYF
TGTGCCAGCAGCCGCTCCCGTTGGGGCAGCACAGATACGCAGTATTTT
>TRBV5-1|TRBJ2-1|NA|NA
CASSSAQGQPSNEQFF
TGCGCCAGCAGCTCGGCACAGGGACAACCAAGCAATGAGCAGTTCTTC
>TRBV30|TRBJ2-7|once|TRBD1
CAWTPRQGDEQYF
TGTGCCTGGACCCCTAGACAGGGCGACGAGCAGTACTTC
>TRBV28|TRBJ2-7|NA|NA
CASSLAGPYEQYF
TGTGCCAGCAGTTTAGCAGGACCGTACGAGCAGTACTTC
>TRBV13|TRBJ2-1|NA|TRBD1
CASSWFGDRGIHEQFF
TGTGCCAGCAGCTGGTTCGGGGACAGGGGAATCCATGAGCAGTTCTTC
>TRBV7-2|TRBJ2-3|NA|TRBD2
CASSLGTSGVDTQYF
TGTGCCAGCAGCTTGGGGACTAGCGGAGTAGATACGCAGTATTTT
>TRBV19|TRBJ2-1|NA|TRBD2
CASSASSGRELF
TGTGCCAGTAGTGCCTCTAGCGGGAGGGAGCTCTTC
>TRBV9|TRBJ1-3|NA|NA
CASSDAHRSSGNTIYF
TGTGCCAGCAGCGACGCACACCGGAGCTCTGGAAACACCATATATTTT
>TRBV18|TRBJ2-5|NA|TRBD2
CASSPLAGGGQETQYF
TGTGCCAGCTCACCCTTAGCGGGAGGGGGCCAAGAGACCCAGTACTTC
>TRBV6-1|TRBJ1-1|once|NA
CASSEVRGLNTEAFF
TGTGCCAGCAGTGAGGTCAGGGGCTTGAACACTGAAGCTTTCTTT
>TRBV6-4|TRBJ1-2|NA|NA
CASSDDLYGYTF
TGTGCCAGCAGTGACGACCTCTATGGCTACACCTTC
>TRBV2|TRBJ1-5|NA|NA
CASSEASGGQPQHF
TGTGCCAGCAGTGAAGCAAGTGGGGGTCAGCCCCAGCATTTT
>TRBV4-1|TRBJ2-5|NA|NA
CASRREILAIETQYF
TGCGCCAGCAGACGAGAAATCCTAGCGATAGAGACCCAGTACTTC